Sequencing of this TCR beta chain was carried out in a study of blood T cell repertoires in COVID-19. Per germline, CDR1 SGHTA and CDR2 FQGNSA. The junction had 4 bases not matched to a gene; V was cut back by 4 bases and J by 5 bases. The CDR3 runs to 14 residues. Note on this clone: This specimen includes other DNA sequences encoding the same CDR3.

Sequenced by immunoSEQ multiplex PCR; TCRdb stores in-frame clones only, minus some. This sample yields about 250,000 clones, of which about 85% are seen a single time; approximately 3.3% belongs to the top ten. Sequenced input: peripheral blood. This clonotype originated in a man aged 18 to 30 with active or convalescent COVID-19. The V call is TRBV7-2, the J call TRBJ1-2, with 10 bases fitting TRBD1. The CDR3 DNA follows: TGTGCCAGCAGCTCCAGGACAGGGGGGTATGGCTACACCTTC. It is translated as CASSSRTGGYGYTF. Full variable domain (rest looked up from reference TRBV7-2 and TRBJ1-2): GAGVSQSPSNKVTEKGKDVELRCDPISGHTALYWYRQSLGQGLEFLIYFQGNSAPDKSGLPSDRFSAERTGGSVSTLTIQRTQQEDSAVYLCASSSRTGGYGYTFGSGTRLTVV.